The table lists the clone carrying this T cell receptor (beta chain) with a count of one. Antigen specificity is unknown. The PCR made use of 60 Vbeta and 13 Jbeta primers. Using immunoSEQ multiplex PCR, the repertoire was profiled, and TCRdb retains in-frame clones only, with some absent. The table shows more than 85,000 clones, with roughly four fifths occurring only once. CDR3 length: 15 amino acids. CDR1 and CDR2 (germline): GTSNPN, SVGIG (reference sequence). V lost 3 bases, J lost 4 bases, and 8 bases stayed unmatched. The sample is drawn from a study of cytomegalovirus exposure and HLA in healthy donors. General study findings and limits: TRBV6-2, TRBV6-3 and some other V segments were unresolvable in 87-base-pair reads. CMV antigen specificity was confirmed in vitro for three CMV-associated chains. There were reportedly fewer N-insertions in an Asian-associated ancestry cluster than the approximately 630-donor mean, in a later analysis. Presence/absence comparisons presumed near-even sequencing depth among donors.

The source material was PBMCs. This receptor was obtained from a male donor in good health and CMV-seropositive. V usage is TRBV30 and J usage is TRBJ2-2; TRBD1 agrees at 7 bases. The DNA for the CDR3 is TGTGCCTGGAGGAGTATAGGACAGGCCACCGGGGAGCTGTTTTTT. Protein product: CAWRSIGQATGELFF.